This entry lists 12 T cell receptor beta chains sequenced from one sample in a study of neurological immune-mediated disorders. Time point of the sample: longitudinal time-point 2. A single record per CDR3 protein comes from TCRdb applying MiXCR to the 5' RACE reads. The sample lists about 80,000 distinct CDR3 sequences; 5% to 6.5% were seen once. The sequenced material came from PBMCs. These receptors came from a woman aged 55-70 years with multiple sclerosis.

CDR3 DNA: TGTGCCAGTCGGGTGGAGGTGAATCAGCCCCAGCATTTT. This codes for CASRVEVNQPQHF. The chain combines TRBV19 with TRBJ1-5; D is undetermined. Germline values: CDR1 LNHDA, CDR2 SQIVND (reference sequence). The germline V and J ends were trimmed by 8 bases and 4 bases, with 12 bases remaining between them. The CDR3 covers 13 residues.

As for this clonotype: This may be a read error: a much more frequent sequence differs by one nucleotide. This CDR3 reads CASSMSTTQYF. CDR3 DNA: TGTGCCAGTAGTATGAGCACTACGCAGTATTTT. This chain connects TRBV19 to TRBJ2-3; D gene uncertain. The ends were cut back, 3 bases at V and 8 bases at J, with 6 bases in the middle. Germline assignment: CDR1 LNHDA and CDR2 SQIVND (reference sequence). The CDR3 has 11 amino acids.

The CDR3 region has the DNA TGTGCCAGCAGCTTGGGACTAGCGGGGGCAAGATGGACCCAGTACTTC. This translates into CASSLGLAGARWTQYF. This chain connects TRBV5-8 to TRBJ2-5, with 12 bases aligning to TRBD2. V shed 0 bases, J shed 7 bases, and the junction held 7 bases outside the gene matches. CDR1 is SGHTS and CDR2 is YDEGEE in the germline V gene. The CDR3 runs to 16 residues.

This clonotype came up many times. The chain combines TRBV4-1 with TRBJ1-1, with a tentative D call TRBD1 (6 bases). CDR3 length: 18 residues. Germline CDR1 and CDR2: MGHRA and YSYEKL. Trimming pared 4 bases from V and 4 bases from J, leaving 25 bases between. The CDR3 protein is CASSPGGGRFVEVTEAFF. The CDR3 DNA follows: TGCGCCAGCAGCCCAGGTGGGGGGCGATTTGTTGAAGTCACTGAAGCTTTCTTT.

This clonotype is medium-sized in the sample. The chain carries TRBV5-6 and TRBJ1-1; no definite D call. Germline assignment: CDR1 SGHDT and CDR2 YYEEEE. Trimming cost V 6 bases and J 3 bases, with 9 bases left between them. The CDR3 contains 12 residues. CDR3 bases: TGTGCCAGCACCCCTGAGGACACTGAAGCTTTCTTT. This sequence encodes CASTPEDTEAFF.

This clonotype was seen many times. This chain links TRBV2 with TRBJ1-6; 7 bases line up with TRBD1. This CDR3 spans 15 amino acids. The V gene's germline CDR1 is SNHLY and CDR2 FYNNEI. Trimming removed 4 bases from V and 7 bases from J; junction bases left unmatched: 7. The CDR3: CASSAGTAYNSPLHF. The CDR3, as DNA: TGTGCCAGCAGTGCGGGGACAGCTTACAATTCACCCCTCCACTTT. Full variable domain (remainder filled in from reference TRBV2 and TRBJ1-6): EPEVTQTPSHQVTQMGQEVILRCVPISNHLYFYWYRQILGQKVEFLVSFYNNEISEKSEIFDDQFSVERPDGSNFTLKIRSTKLEDSAMYFCASSAGTAYNSPLHFGNGTRLTVT.

The chain joins TRBV19 to TRBJ1-6; a possible D gene is TRBD1 (6 bases). V lost 5 bases to trimming and J lost 8 bases, with 10 bases between them. The CDR3 contains 13 residues. Germline V gives CDR1 LNHDA, CDR2 SQIVND (reference sequence). This CDR3 is CASSRQVDSPLHF. The CDR3 bases are TGTGCCAGTAGTCGACAGGTGGATTCACCCCTCCACTTT. Using reference TRBV19 and TRBJ1-6 for the parts outside the CDR3, the full variable domain is DGGITQSPKYLFRKEGQNVTLSCEQNLNHDAMYWYRQDPGQGLRLIYYSQIVNDFQKGDIAEGYSVSREKKESFPLTVTSAQKNPTAFYLCASSRQVDSPLHFGNGTRLTVT.

This clonotype was recorded at least ten times. This rearrangement joins TRBV3-1 to TRBJ2-2; 13 bases are a match to TRBD2. V shed 4 bases, J shed 6 bases, and the junction held 5 bases outside the gene matches. This CDR3 is 16 amino acids long. Germline V CDR1 and CDR2: LGHDT, YNNKEL (reference sequence). The CDR3 DNA sequence: TGTGCCAGCAGCCTACGACTAGCGGGGGGACCCGGGGAGCTGTTTTTT. The encoded protein is CASSLRLAGGPGELFF.

This chain connects TRBV11-1 to TRBJ2-1; D gene ambiguous. Trimming removed 1 base from V and 0 bases from J, with 13 bases in between. CDR3 size: 17 residues. Germline loops: CDR1 SGHAT, CDR2 FQDESV (reference sequence). The DNA for the CDR3 is TGTGCCAGCAGCTTAGGGCGGCACCCTAGCTCCTACAATGAGCAGTTCTTC. Its protein is CASSLGRHPSSYNEQFF. Supplemented by reference TRBV11-1 and TRBJ2-1, the full variable domain reads EAEVAQSPRYKITEKSQAVAFWCDPISGHATLYWYRQILGQGPELLVQFQDESVVDDSQLPKDRFSAERLKGVDSTLKIQPAELGDSAMYLCASSLGRHPSSYNEQFFGPGTRLTVL.

The table lists this clonotype with many counts. The chain couples TRBV10-2 to TRBJ2-3, with unresolved D. This CDR3 spans 12 amino acids. Germline CDR1 and CDR2: WSHSY and SAAADI. V shed 0 bases and J shed 4 bases, with 2 bases lying between them. CDR3 bases: TGCGCCAGCAGTGAGTCGGCAGATACGCAGTATTTT. Its protein is CASSESADTQYF.

Ten or more counts support this clonotype. The chain uses TRBV4-1 and TRBJ2-3; 8 bases are shared with TRBD1. J gave up 4 bases and V 0 bases, and 9 bases lay outside the gene matches. Germline loops: CDR1 MGHRA, CDR2 YSYEKL. This CDR3 is built from 17 residues. DNA for the CDR3: TGCGCCAGCAGCCAAGACTCGCAGGGGGCGAGGGCAGATACGCAGTATTTT. This sequence encodes CASSQDSQGARADTQYF.

This clonotype was seen more than once but under ten times. A read error may be the cause here, since a much bigger clone is one base away. The chain employs TRBV3-1 and TRBJ2-3; 9 nucleotides align to TRBD2. Losses at the gene ends were 7 bases for V and 2 bases for J; bases not matched to a gene: 10. Germline CDR1 and CDR2: LGHDT and YNNKEL (reference sequence). This CDR3 comprises 16 residues. CDR3 loop: CASIRRLADYTDTQYF. As DNA, the CDR3 is TGTGCCAGCATCCGCCGACTAGCGGACTACACAGATACGCAGTATTTT.